The present entry profiles one T cell receptor beta chain with its context. Its target is unknown. CDR1 is SGHTA and CDR2 is FQGNSA in the germline V gene. CDR3 length equals 15 residues. V lost 1 base and J lost 0; bases outside the gene matches: 1. Assay used: immunoSEQ multiplex PCR; TCRdb lists only in-frame clones, some missing. This sample has roughly 110,000 clones, with 68% found just once. The record originates from a study of shared clonotypes between healthy human individuals. Notes on the study in general: Having only a few donors restricted how much genetic and exposure-history diversity was captured. Apart from blood, nothing was sampled; tissue repertoires likely differ. Though the depth was large, rarefaction showed that sorted-subset sequencing was incomplete.

The chain employs TRBV7-2 and TRBJ2-7; TRBD2 agrees at 9 bases. Sequencing was performed on memory CD8+ T cells sorted from blood. Subset: CD45RO+ cells pooled with CCR7-negative TemRA cells. The receptor comes from a woman aged 25 to 39 in good health. CDR3: CASSLVLAGSYEQYF. DNA of the CDR3: TGTGCCAGCAGCTTAGTACTAGCGGGCTCCTACGAGCAGTACTTC.